The T cell receptor (beta chain) under discussion was sequenced for a study of shared clonotypes between healthy human individuals. Study overall: CD4 naive and CD4 memory each took three plates per donor, while CD8 naive took two and CD8 memory one.

The CDR3 contains 14 residues. Trimming took off 3 bases at V and 0 bases at J, with 10 bases between the two ends. CDR1 is SGHNT, CDR2 YYREEE, per germline (reference sequence). Authors' processing steps: Junction-only immunoSEQ sequences carried no quality scores, so filtering differed. Using immunoSEQ multiplex PCR, the repertoire was profiled, and TCRdb retains in-frame clones only, with some absent. That table furnishes V, J and clone size, whereas the DNA furnished D and trimming. The table shows over 300,000 clones, with roughly 87% occurring only once. The chain employs TRBV5-4 and TRBJ2-7; tentative D call: TRBD2 (5 bases). The sequenced material came from memory CD8+ T cells sorted from blood. The subset: CD45RO+ cells pooled with CCR7-negative TemRA cells. The sequence was obtained from a man younger than 30 in good health. The CDR3 bases are TGTGCCAGCAGCTCGGGTGGGAGCTCCTACGAGCAGTACTTC. It codes for CASSSGGSSYEQYF.